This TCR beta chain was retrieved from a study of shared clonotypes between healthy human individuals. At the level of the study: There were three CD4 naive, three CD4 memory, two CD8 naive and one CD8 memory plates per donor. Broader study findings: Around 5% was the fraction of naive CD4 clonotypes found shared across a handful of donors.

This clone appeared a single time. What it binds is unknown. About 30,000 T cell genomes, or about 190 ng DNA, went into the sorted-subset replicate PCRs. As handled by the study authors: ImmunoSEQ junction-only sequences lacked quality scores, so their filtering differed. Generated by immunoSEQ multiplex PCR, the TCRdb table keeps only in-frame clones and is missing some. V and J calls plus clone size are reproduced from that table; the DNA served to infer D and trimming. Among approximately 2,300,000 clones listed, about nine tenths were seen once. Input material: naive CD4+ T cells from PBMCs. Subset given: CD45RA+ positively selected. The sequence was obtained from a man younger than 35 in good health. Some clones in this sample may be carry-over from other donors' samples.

The CDR3, as DNA: TGTGCCAGCAGCACAGGACAGGTTATGAACACTGAAGCTTTCTTT. It yields the protein CASSTGQVMNTEAFF. The rearrangement links TRBV5-4 to TRBJ1-1; 7 bases are shared with TRBD1. V lost 4 bases, J lost 0 bases, and 6 bases stayed unmatched. The CDR3 sequence is 15 residues long. CDR1 and CDR2 (germline): SGHNT, YYREEE (reference sequence).